This T cell receptor beta chain was identified in a study of blood T cell repertoires in COVID-19. CDR3 length: 12 residues. Per the germline V gene, CDR1 is SGHNT and CDR2 is YENEEA. Germline trimming cut 6 bases from V and 12 bases from J; bases unmatched to any gene: 8. Clones were sequenced by immunoSEQ multiplex PCR, and TCRdb holds only the in-frame ones, with some missing. Of roughly 250,000 clones in the sample, 65% to 90% were seen once. Material for sequencing was peripheral blood. This receptor was obtained from an older woman with active or convalescent COVID-19. The chain couples TRBV11-3 to TRBJ2-1; 7 bases agree with TRBD2. The CDR3 nucleotides read TGTGCCAGCAGTGCCTCCTCGGGGGGGCAGTTCTTC. Its protein product is CASSASSGGQFF.